This T cell receptor beta chain was sequenced in a study of T cells in Graves' hyperthyroidism and ophthalmopathy. Clinicians diagnosed patients from clinical symptoms, serum thyroxine and TRAb, thyroid ultrasound and orbital computed tomography. Authors of the study amplified TCR beta CDR3 regions from RNA transcripts. First-round RT-PCR of the TCR CDR3 relied on the HTBI primer set. Via MiXCR, TCRdb re-called the multiplex PCR reads, giving one row per CDR3 protein. The sample lists about 840,000 distinct CDR3 sequences, around 39% occurring once. This clonotype has ten or more counts. The germline gene is not matched at one end of the junction; a read error may be the cause. CDR1 is WNHNN, CDR2 SYGVQD, per germline (reference sequence). This CDR3 is 9 amino acids long.

This rearrangement joins TRBV10-1 to TRBJ1-3; D is uncertain. The sequenced sample consisted of blood. The receptor comes from a man between 18 and 35 years old with Graves' hyperthyroidism. This CDR3 is CASLRPMDF. The CDR3 DNA follows: TGCGCCAGCTTGAGGCCAATGGATTTT.